This TCR beta chain was captured by sequencing in a study of blood T cell repertoires in COVID-19. This table comes from immunoSEQ multiplex PCR, and its TCRdb copy is limited to in-frame clones, with some not included. The sample holds approximately 230,000 clones, almost 85% seen once. The germline V gene encodes CDR1 MNHEY and CDR2 SMNVEV (reference sequence). The CDR3 consists of 13 residues. V was clipped by 5 bases and J by 8 bases; unmatched bases: 6. The table lists this clone with a few counts. Residents of 24 US areas, aged about 18 to 89 years, made up the participants. Before being deemed recovered, Cohort 3 donors had two negative PCRs, clearance, or symptom resolution.

The TCR originated in a man aged 35-49 years who had recovered from COVID-19. Sequenced material: PBMCs or T cells enriched from blood (not recorded which). The chain links TRBV27 to TRBJ1-2; 9 bases line up with TRBD1. In DNA, the CDR3 is TGTGCCAGCAGTGGGGGACAGGGCGGGGGCTACACCTTC. Translated: CASSGGQGGGYTF.